This T cell receptor beta chain was sequenced in a study of response to subunit inactivated influenza vaccine. TCRdb passed the RT-PCR reads through MiXCR, listing each CDR3 protein once. The table includes around 710,000 distinct CDR3 sequences, approximately 13% detected once. CDR1 is MNHEY, CDR2 SVGEGT, per germline. The CDR3 totals 15 residues. With 2 bases removed from V and 8 bases from J, the gap between germline ends came to 19 bases. Study-wide findings and caveats: New T cells are recruited in small numbers by each seasonal influenza vaccination, according to the authors' suggestion.

The sample holds many counts of this clonotype. Its matching antigen is unknown. This TCR was sampled from a middle-aged man who received an inactivated influenza vaccine. Sequenced material: PBMCs from blood, taken around 15 days before vaccination. This chain links TRBV6-2 or TRBV6-3 with TRBJ2-7; possibly TRBD1 for D (5 bases). CDR3 in DNA: TGTGCCAGCAGTTACCTGGACAAACGGTTGGCGCAGCAGTACTTC. Protein: CASSYLDKRLAQQYF.